This T cell receptor beta chain was found in a study of T cell repertoires in cytomegalovirus infection. Across the study: Indications came from public TCR beta signatures; they pointed to CMV infection and to a matching HLA type.

Germline CDR1 and CDR2: SGHNT and YYREEE (reference sequence). The CDR3 loop spans 16 amino acids. Losses at the gene ends were 4 bases for V and 1 base for J; bases not matched to a gene: 7. With regard to this clonotype: Antigen unknown.

Whole-study results and caveats: Dominating the ex vivo response were HLA-C-restricted CMV-specific TCR beta clonotypes.

MiXCR was run by TCRdb on the reads, yielding one entry per CDR3 protein. Found here are some 57,000 distinct CDR3 sequences, 33% of them singletons; the top ten hold around 70%. V and J are TRBV5-4 and TRBJ2-2; 7 bases are shared with TRBD1. The material sequenced was PBMCs, sequenced either directly or after in vitro stimulation (not recorded which). The TCR comes from a human donor in good health (CMV status not recorded). Some clones in this sample may be carry-over from other donors' samples. The CDR3 here is CASSMDRRQNTGELFF. DNA of the CDR3: TGTGCCAGCAGCATGGACAGGCGCCAGAACACCGGGGAGCTGTTTTTT.